This TCR beta chain was identified in a study of control samples from healthy donors and cancer patients (dated by TCRdb to the early 2020s). The library came from the immunoSEQ multiplex PCR assay. TCRdb took over this immuneACCESS table, retaining in-frame rearrangements with V and J assigned. Such tables are incomplete; in checked studies, under half of the missing clones stem from an unresolved V gene, and the remainder is unexplained. This sample has around 55,000 clones in its table, and roughly 95% of those were observed once. About 1% of the sample goes to the ten largest clones. As encoded in the germline V gene, CDR1 is MNHEY while CDR2 is SVGAGI. The junction carries 12 bases between V and J, which are trimmed by 2 bases and 4 bases respectively. The CDR3, from cysteine to phenylalanine, totals 15 residues. Only the CDR3 DNA stays, 45 bases, in frame from base 1. Concerning this clone: Its antigen specificity is not known. Qualities for individual bases were not recorded, and no much larger clone is one base off.

Sequenced: blood. This sequence originates from a woman aged 18-30 years in good health. The V and J genes are TRBV6-5 and TRBJ1-5; the D gene is perhaps TRBD1, from 5 matching bases. The sequenced DNA: TGTGCCAGCAGTTACCCCGACAGACCGAATCAGCCCCAGCATTTT. Translated, it reads CASSYPDRPNQPQHF.